These 14 T cell receptor beta chains originate from one sample sequenced in a study of cytomegalovirus exposure and HLA in healthy donors. The PCR was carried out with 60 Vbeta primers and 13 Jbeta primers. Assay used: immunoSEQ multiplex PCR; TCRdb lists only in-frame clones, some missing. The table records about 110,000 clones, about two thirds of them present only once. The specimen sequenced was PBMCs. These receptors all stem from a female donor in good health and CMV-seronegative.

The V call is TRBV5-1, the J call TRBJ1-2; D perhaps matches TRBD1 (6 bases). Trimming removed 4 bases from V and 2 bases from J, with 15 bases in between. The CDR3 has 15 residues. Germline V gives CDR1 SGHRS, CDR2 YFSETQ. CDR3 DNA sequence: TGCGCCAGCAGCCGGACCACCACAGGGAACTATGGCTACACCTTC. The encoded protein is CASSRTTTGNYGYTF.

This sequence joins TRBV19 and TRBJ2-7; TRBD1 matches at 11 bases. CDR3 length equals 15 residues. CDR1 and CDR2 from the germline V gene are LNHDA and SQIVND (reference sequence). J gave up 5 bases and V 7 bases, and 10 bases lay outside the gene matches. CDR3 sequence reads: CASTKRTGGVDEQYF. CDR3 DNA: TGTGCCAGTACCAAAAGGACAGGGGGCGTCGACGAGCAGTACTTC.

This clone was seen a few times. This chain joins TRBV15 and TRBJ2-2; D gene ambiguous. The CDR3 contains 13 residues. Looked up from germline, CDR1 is LNHNV and CDR2 is YYDKDF (reference sequence). Trimming cost V 4 bases and J 6 bases, with 9 bases left between them. The CDR3 loop is CATSIRYSGELFF. The CDR3 DNA reads as TGTGCCACCAGCATACGCTATTCCGGGGAGCTGTTTTTT.

The chain carries TRBV29-1 and TRBJ2-2; TRBD2 aligns across 8 bases. This CDR3 comprises 14 residues. Germline V lookup: CDR1 SQVTM, CDR2 ANQGSEA. The ends lost 4 bases at V and 4 bases at J; junction bases unmatched: 5. The chain's CDR3 is CSVAAGGGTGELFF. In DNA, the CDR3 is TGCAGCGTTGCGGCGGGGGGCGGCACCGGGGAGCTGTTTTTT.

CDR3 loop: CASSGRGLYGYTF. CDR3 DNA: TGTGCCAGCAGCGGGAGGGGGCTCTATGGCTACACCTTC. The chain recombines TRBV27 with TRBJ1-2; TRBD1 matches at 7 bases. This CDR3 contains 13 residues. J gave up 4 bases and V 6 bases, and 5 bases lay outside the gene matches. The V gene's germline CDR1 is MNHEY and CDR2 SMNVEV (reference sequence).

This sequence joins TRBV18 and TRBJ1-2; 8 nucleotides line up with TRBD1. The CDR3 runs 14 residues. V was pared by 4 bases and J by 4 bases, with 5 bases of the junction left unmatched. CDR1 is KGHSH, CDR2 LQKENI, per germline. CDR3: CASSLGQGLYGYTF. The DNA for the CDR3 is TGTGCCAGCTCACTCGGACAGGGCCTCTATGGCTACACCTTC.

The CDR3 DNA sequence: TGCGCCAGCAGCCATGGAGCTGGGGAGGGAGAAAAACTGTTTTTT. Translating gives CASSHGAGEGEKLFF. The J gene is TRBJ1-4, the V gene TRBV4-3; D gene uncertain. V gave up 3 bases and J gave up 8 bases, with 16 bases separating them. Germline CDR1 is LGHNA and CDR2 is YSLEER. The CDR3 totals 15 residues.

The rearrangement uses TRBV4-2 and TRBJ2-1, with D unresolved. This CDR3 comprises 12 residues. Trimming cost V 4 bases and J 8 bases, with 9 bases left between them. Germline CDR1 and CDR2: LGHNA and YNFKEQ. In DNA, the CDR3 is TGTGCCAGCAGCCTCTCCTCTGATGAGCAGTTCTTC. The encoded protein is CASSLSSDEQFF.

The table lists this clone with a few counts. This rearrangement joins TRBV7-8 to TRBJ1-4, with TRBD1 as a possible D gene (6 bases). Germline values: CDR1 SGHVS, CDR2 FQNEAQ. This CDR3 is built from 17 residues. The V end lost 8 bases, the J end lost 7 bases, and 26 bases lay between the germline ends. The CDR3: CASLPRVWGGAREKLFF. CDR3 nucleotide sequence: TGTGCCAGCCTGCCTCGGGTCTGGGGGGGGGCGCGTGAAAAACTGTTTTTT.

In its sample, this clone was seen a few times. V gene TRBV7-2 combines with J gene TRBJ2-1, with D maybe TRBD2 (5 bases). CDR3 length: 15 amino acids. Trimming removed 5 bases from V and 3 bases from J, with 14 bases in between. Germline V lookup: CDR1 SGHTA, CDR2 FQGNSA. The CDR3 sequence: CASSPRGGIYNEQFF. The DNA of the CDR3 is TGTGCCAGCAGCCCCCGGGGTGGGATCTACAATGAGCAGTTCTTC.

This chain connects TRBV5-1 to TRBJ2-7; 8 nucleotides align to TRBD2. CDR3 size: 15 residues. With V trimmed by 0 bases and J by 6 bases, 8 bases remained unmatched. Germline CDR1 and CDR2: SGHRS and YFSETQ. The CDR3 spells CASSLAGTRDIEQYF. The CDR3 region has the DNA TGCGCCAGCAGCTTGGCCGGGACTAGGGACATCGAGCAGTACTTC.

V is TRBV7-2 and J is TRBJ2-1; D gene unclear. V shed 2 bases and J shed 1 base, with 6 bases lying between them. The CDR3 runs to 14 residues. CDR1 and CDR2 (germline): SGHTA, FQGNSA. CDR3 residues: CASSLISSYNEQFF. The CDR3 coding sequence is TGTGCCAGCAGCTTAATCTCGTCCTACAATGAGCAGTTCTTC.

The chain is built from TRBV29-1 and TRBJ1-1; 9 bases are a match to TRBD1. The CDR3 is made up of 13 amino acids. V shed 7 bases, J shed 5 bases, and the junction held 8 bases outside the gene matches. The germline gives CDR1 SQVTM, CDR2 ANQGSEA. CDR3 residues: CSGRQGGVTEAFF. CDR3 DNA: TGCAGCGGACGACAGGGGGGCGTAACTGAAGCTTTCTTT. Using reference TRBV29-1 and TRBJ1-1 for the parts outside the CDR3, the full variable domain is SAVISQKPSRDICQRGTSLTIQCQVDSQVTMMFWYRQQPGQSLTLIATANQGSEATYESGFVIDKFPISRPNLTFSTLTVSNMSPEDSSIYLCSGRQGGVTEAFFGQGTRLTVV.

In its sample, this clone was seen a few times. This CDR3 is CASSGVAGEADTQYF. Written as DNA, the CDR3 is TGTGCCAGCAGCGGAGTAGCGGGAGAGGCAGATACGCAGTATTTT. The gene calls are TRBV5-4 and TRBJ2-3, with TRBD2 identical over 9 bases. V was clipped by 4 bases and J by 4 bases; unmatched bases: 7. CDR3 length: 15 amino acids. Per germline, CDR1 SGHNT and CDR2 YYREEE (reference sequence).